The rows below give T cell receptor beta chains drawn from one sample of a study of T-cell memory formation after mild COVID-19. TCRdb ran MiXCR on the 5' RACE reads and lists one entry per CDR3 protein. The repertoire consists of around 200,000 distinct CDR3 sequences, with about a fifth occurring once and the leading ten covering under 30%. The sequenced sample was PBMCs or a T cell subset sorted from them (not recorded which). Receptors were obtained from an adult woman who had mild COVID-19 (a few samples of this study predate the infection). Cell type and time point are not known. CDR3s include the opening cysteine and the closing phenylalanine or tryptophan. A D gene is named only where the DNA matches it firmly. For some rows the clone size is stated as once, few or many, or as a class when expanded; others skip it.

TRBV20-1	.	TRBJ1-2	.	CSADDSYGYTF	TGCAGTGCTGACGACAGCTATGGCTACACCTTC
TRBV5-1	few	TRBJ2-1	TRBD1	CASSSPGQGGYDEQFF	TGCGCCAGCAGCTCACCGGGACAGGGGGGTTATGATGAGCAGTTCTTC
TRBV28	.	TRBJ2-1	TRBD2	CASSPPLAGGRDEQFF	TGTGCCAGCAGTCCCCCTCTAGCGGGAGGGCGTGATGAGCAGTTCTTC
TRBV7-3	.	TRBJ2-5	TRBD1	CASSLMGQGVRETQYF	TGTGCCAGCAGCTTAATGGGACAGGGTGTTAGAGAGACCCAGTACTTC
TRBV6-1	few	TRBJ2-7	TRBD1	CASSELGQGNNYEQYF	TGTGCCAGCAGTGAACTCGGACAGGGCAATAACTACGAGCAGTACTTC
TRBV3-1	few	TRBJ2-7	.	CASSQGIGQSYEQYF	TGTGCCAGCAGCCAAGGGATTGGACAGTCCTACGAGCAGTACTTC
TRBV20-1	few	TRBJ2-7	.	CSARDWMGLSYEQYF	TGCAGTGCTAGAGATTGGATGGGACTCTCCTACGAGCAGTACTTC
TRBV15	.	TRBJ1-2	.	CATSREGNYGYTF	TGTGCCACCAGCAGAGAGGGCAACTATGGCTACACCTTC
TRBV10-3	.	TRBJ1-5	.	CASPVGNQPQHF	TGTGCCTCCCCAGTTGGCAATCAGCCCCAGCATTTT
TRBV7-6	few	TRBJ1-5	.	CASSLGRDQPQHF	TGTGCCAGCAGCTTGGGAAGGGATCAGCCCCAGCATTTT
TRBV20-1	.	TRBJ2-1	.	CSARGEWDEQFF	TGCAGTGCAAGGGGCGAATGGGATGAGCAGTTCTTC
TRBV7-9	.	TRBJ2-2	TRBD2	CASKPGLAGGQNTGELFF	TGTGCCAGCAAACCGGGACTAGCGGGAGGACAGAACACCGGGGAGCTGTTTTTT
TRBV14	.	TRBJ2-1	.	CASSQDDFYNEQFF	TGTGCCAGCAGCCAAGATGACTTCTACAATGAGCAGTTCTTC
TRBV7-9	.	TRBJ2-1	.	CASSLGVRGNEQFF	TGTGCCAGCAGCTTAGGGGTCAGAGGCAATGAGCAGTTCTTC
TRBV29-1	.	TRBJ2-7	TRBD1	CSVEDGQGAYEQYF	TGCAGCGTTGAAGACGGACAGGGGGCCTACGAGCAGTACTTC
TRBV7-9	few	TRBJ2-1	.	CASSLVAGAYNEQFF	TGTGCCAGCAGCTTAGTTGCAGGGGCTTACAATGAGCAGTTCTTC
TRBV12-3/TRBV12-4	.	TRBJ2-5	TRBD2	CASTISGGETQYF	TGTGCCAGCACCATTTCGGGGGGAGAGACCCAGTACTTC
TRBV21-1	few	TRBJ2-5	.	CASSRWTGKETQYF	TGTGCCAGCAGCCGTTGGACAGGGAAAGAGACCCAGTACTTC
TRBV4-2	.	TRBJ1-1	.	CASSQVGKTNTEAFF	TGTGCCAGCAGCCAAGTTGGAAAGACGAACACTGAAGCTTTCTTT
TRBV30	.	TRBJ1-5	.	CAWSVRSTAQPQHF	TGTGCCTGGAGTGTACGGAGTACGGCTCAGCCCCAGCATTTT